Following are 19 T cell receptor beta chains from one sample sequenced in a study of blood T cell repertoires in COVID-19. Only in-frame clones appear in the TCRdb table, and some are missing; sequencing was by immunoSEQ multiplex PCR. The data contain about 390,000 clones, more than 75% of them singletons. Specimen: PBMCs or T cells enriched from blood (not recorded which). The receptors shown here come from a woman between 50 and 59 years old who had recovered from COVID-19.

The gene calls are TRBV7-9 and TRBJ1-2; D gene uncertain. The CDR3 has 12 amino acids. Trimming removed 5 bases from V and 8 bases from J, with 12 bases in between. Germline CDR1 and CDR2: SEHNR and FQNEAQ (reference sequence). The CDR3 region is CASSGPGWGYTF. The CDR3 DNA reads as TGTGCCAGCAGCGGGCCAGGATGGGGCTACACCTTC.

The chain couples TRBV25-1 to TRBJ1-4; 9 nucleotides align to TRBD1. Trimming took 3 bases from V and 8 from J; bases not matched to a gene: 7. The CDR3 has 15 residues. In germline, CDR1 is MGHDK, CDR2 SYGVNS. CDR3 protein: CASSDTGQGMEKLFF. CDR3 in DNA: TGTGCCAGCAGTGACACGGGACAGGGAATGGAAAAACTGTTTTTT.

V and J are TRBV28 and TRBJ1-6, with 8 positions matching TRBD1. The CDR3 loop spans 15 amino acids. V gave up 8 bases and J gave up 10 bases; unmatched junction bases: 13. The germline V gene encodes CDR1 MDHEN and CDR2 SYDVKM. The CDR3 reads CASLPLGTGGSPLHF. In nucleotides, the CDR3 is TGTGCCAGCTTACCCTTGGGGACAGGTGGATCACCCCTCCACTTT.

This sequence joins TRBV10-3 and TRBJ2-7, with TRBD2 as a possible D gene (7 bases). CDR1 is ENHRY and CDR2 is SYGVKD in the germline V gene. This CDR3 has 12 residues. Trimming took off 7 bases at V and 5 bases at J, with 12 bases between the two ends. CDR3 residues: CAINRGADEQYF. The CDR3 region has the DNA TGTGCCATCAATCGGGGGGCGGACGAGCAGTACTTC.

This clone was observed once. The chain employs TRBV7-8 and TRBJ2-7; 7 nucleotides match TRBD2. CDR3 length: 15 residues. Per germline, CDR1 SGHVS and CDR2 FQNEAQ. The trim removed 0 bases at V and 7 bases at J, leaving 9 bases unmatched. Here the CDR3 reads CASSLAGLISGEQYF. The DNA for the CDR3 is TGTGCCAGCAGCTTAGCGGGACTAATATCGGGGGAGCAGTACTTC.

The chain joins TRBV29-1 to TRBJ2-1; maybe TRBD2 (6 bases). V was trimmed by 7 bases and J by 4 bases, leaving 11 bases between them. This CDR3 comprises 12 residues. Germline CDR1 and CDR2: SQVTM and ANQGSEA. The CDR3 loop is CSAKTRYNEQFF. CDR3 bases: TGCAGCGCTAAGACTAGATACAATGAGCAGTTCTTC.

V gene TRBV7-9 combines with J gene TRBJ2-7; D may be TRBD2 (6 bases). The length of the CDR3 is 15 residues. CDR1 and CDR2 (germline): SEHNR, FQNEAQ (reference sequence). V lost 1 base and J 3 bases, leaving 13 bases between the germline ends. CDR3 residues: CASSLEAGQGYEQYF. In DNA, the CDR3 is TGTGCCAGCAGCTTAGAGGCGGGGCAGGGCTACGAGCAGTACTTC.

The J gene is TRBJ2-5, the V gene TRBV5-1; 8 bases line up with TRBD1. This CDR3 region has 14 residues. After removal of 3 bases from V and 3 bases from J, the junction contained 4 bases not matched to a gene. Germline-derived CDR1 and CDR2 are SGHRS and YFSETQ. CDR3 DNA: TGCGCCAGCAGCTCGATGACAGGGGAAGAGACCCAGTACTTC. Its translation: CASSSMTGEETQYF.

J is TRBJ2-7 and V is TRBV5-1; D perhaps matches TRBD2 (6 bases). The V and J ends lost 10 bases and 9 bases respectively, with 20 bases between them. The CDR3 is made up of 12 amino acids. Germline loops: CDR1 SGHRS, CDR2 YFSETQ. DNA of the CDR3: TGCGCCGCCCGGGACTCTCCACTTCGGCAGTACTTC. It translates to CAARDSPLRQYF. Full variable domain (missing parts from reference TRBV5-1 and TRBJ2-7): KAGVTQTPRYLIKTRGQQVTLSCSPISGHRSVSWYQQTPGQGLQFLFEYFSETQRNKGNFPGRFSGRQFSNSRSEMNVSTLELGDSALYLCAARDSPLRQYFGPGTRLTVT.

V and J are TRBV19 and TRBJ1-5, with a possible D match to TRBD1 (6 bases). V dropped 4 bases and J dropped 3 bases, with 13 bases sitting between them. The germline gives CDR1 LNHDA, CDR2 SQIVND (reference sequence). This CDR3 region has 15 residues. The chain's CDR3 is CASSRKGDYNQPQHF. CDR3 DNA: TGTGCCAGTAGTAGGAAGGGGGATTACAATCAGCCCCAGCATTTT.

The CDR3 nucleotides are TGTGCCAGCAGCCAAGGTCGGGGCACAGATACGCAGTATTTT. Translating gives CASSQGRGTDTQYF. This chain connects TRBV4-2 to TRBJ2-3; D unclear. The CDR3 covers 14 residues. Germline lookup yields CDR1 LGHNA and CDR2 YNFKEQ. V dropped 1 base and J dropped 1 base, with 6 bases sitting between them.

The chain recombines TRBV28 with TRBJ1-5; D not certain. The germline CDR1 and CDR2 sequences are MDHEN and SYDVKM. This CDR3 is 15 amino acids long. The V end was cut by 6 bases, the J end by 9 bases, with 21 bases between. Written as DNA, the CDR3 is TGTGCCAGCAGATTCGGGGATGGTCCACTGGGGCCCCAGCATTTT. Translating gives CASRFGDGPLGPQHF.

V usage is TRBV19 and J usage is TRBJ2-2; 9 nucleotides align to TRBD1. Germline V gene sequence: CDR1 LNHDA, CDR2 SQIVND (reference sequence). CDR3 length equals 15 residues. The V segment lost 7 bases and the J segment 6 bases; nucleotides outside the gene matches: 9. The CDR3 DNA reads as TGTGCCAGTAATCCCGGGACAGGGTTCGCCGGGGAGCTGTTTTTT. Its translation is CASNPGTGFAGELFF.

Only one count was recorded for this clone. The rearrangement links TRBV6-2 or TRBV6-3 to TRBJ1-2; perhaps TRBD1 as D (5 bases). Germline loops: CDR1 MNHEY, CDR2 SVGEGT. V lost 0 bases and J 6 bases, leaving 14 bases between the germline ends. CDR3 size: 15 residues. The CDR3 nucleotides are TGTGCCAGCAGTTACTCAGAAGACAGAAGGCATGGCTACACCTTC. Protein: CASSYSEDRRHGYTF.

The CDR3 protein is CASSLGGATANYGYTF. DNA of the CDR3: TGTGCCAGCAGCTTAGGCGGAGCGACGGCTAACTATGGCTACACCTTC. This sequence joins TRBV11-3 and TRBJ1-2; no reliable D call. V gave up 1 base and J gave up 0 bases, with 12 bases separating them. Germline V gene data show CDR1 as SGHNT and CDR2 as YENEEA. This CDR3 has 16 residues.

The CDR3: CASSPGTGTAFAFGYTF. DNA for the CDR3: TGTGCCAGCTCACCGGGAACAGGGACGGCTTTTGCATTTGGCTACACCTTC. The V and J genes are TRBV18 and TRBJ1-2, with TRBD1 as a possible D gene (6 bases). The CDR3 runs 17 residues. Per germline, CDR1 KGHSH and CDR2 LQKENI. V shed 3 bases and J shed 7 bases, with 24 bases lying between them.

This CDR3 reads CASSIAQGLYGYTF. The CDR3, as DNA: TGTGCCAGTAGTATAGCCCAGGGCCTCTATGGCTACACCTTC. V gene TRBV19 combines with J gene TRBJ1-2; TRBD1 might be the D (5 bases). The V gene lost 1 base and the J gene lost 4 bases, with 10 bases spanning the gap. Germline V gives CDR1 LNHDA, CDR2 SQIVND (reference sequence). The CDR3 covers 14 residues.

This chain links TRBV4-1 with TRBJ1-2, with D perhaps TRBD1 (5 bases). V lost 4 bases to trimming and J lost 6 bases, with 24 bases between them. Germline values: CDR1 MGHRA, CDR2 YSYEKL. The CDR3 consists of 17 residues. CDR3 protein: CASSPPNGGDFVDGYTF. CDR3 coding DNA: TGCGCCAGCAGCCCGCCGAACGGGGGGGATTTCGTCGATGGCTACACCTTC.

The chain combines TRBV5-1 with TRBJ1-3; 7 bases agree with TRBD1. The CDR3 consists of 16 residues. The germline gives CDR1 SGHRS, CDR2 YFSETQ. V lost 0 bases to trimming and J lost 3 bases; unmatched junction nucleotides: 6. CDR3 loop: CASSLDLGTVGNTIYF. The CDR3 DNA reads as TGCGCCAGCAGCTTGGATTTGGGGACAGTTGGAAACACCATATATTTT. Looking up the rest from reference TRBV5-1 and TRBJ1-3 gives the full variable domain: KAGVTQTPRYLIKTRGQQVTLSCSPISGHRSVSWYQQTPGQGLQFLFEYFSETQRNKGNFPGRFSGRQFSNSRSEMNVSTLELGDSALYLCASSLDLGTVGNTIYFGEGSWLTVV.